This T cell receptor (beta chain) was captured by sequencing in a study of T cells in Graves' hyperthyroidism and ophthalmopathy. This clonotype was detected many times. What it recognizes is unknown. Study observations and caveats: Among thyroid clonotypes expanded above 0.001, most also appeared in blood.

Clinical symptoms, serum thyroxine and TRAb, thyroid ultrasound and orbital computed tomography together formed the diagnostic basis. Regions amplified from RNA transcripts were the TCR beta CDR3 regions. In the first-round RT-PCR of the TCR CDR3, the HTBI primer set was used. TCRdb re-called the multiplex PCR reads through MiXCR, storing one row per CDR3 protein. Among hundreds of thousands of distinct CDR3 sequences listed, less than 45% were seen once. The sequenced material came from peripheral blood or thyroid tissue (not recorded which). This clonotype originated in an adult man with Graves' disease, either hyperthyroidism or ophthalmopathy (not recorded which).

In DNA form, the CDR3 reads TGTGCCAGCAGCTTCGCGGGTCCCTACGAGCAGTACTTC. It translates to CASSFAGPYEQYF. The chain is built from TRBV7-9 and TRBJ2-7, with D possibly being TRBD2 (5 bases). This CDR3 region has 13 residues. Germline loops: CDR1 SEHNR, CDR2 FQNEAQ (reference sequence). V was pared by 3 bases and J by 2 bases, with 8 bases between.